The 9 T cell receptor beta chains presented below share a single source sample, sequenced in a study of blood T cell repertoires in COVID-19. The assay was immunoSEQ multiplex PCR, and TCRdb's table has in-frame clones only and misses some. The sample yields roughly 230,000 clones, roughly 84% seen once. The material sequenced was peripheral blood. These receptors were taken from a woman older than 75 with COVID-19, enrolled during active disease.

This sequence joins TRBV19 and TRBJ1-4; TRBD1 aligns across 7 bases. The CDR3 loop spans 16 amino acids. Germline-derived CDR1 and CDR2 are LNHDA and SQIVND (reference sequence). V lost 7 bases and J lost 3; bases outside the gene matches: 11. CDR3 residues: CASTQEGARANEKLFF. In DNA form, the CDR3 reads TGTGCCAGTACTCAGGAGGGGGCGCGGGCTAATGAAAAACTGTTTTTT.

This chain joins TRBV6-2 or TRBV6-3 and TRBJ2-1; TRBD2 matches 8 bases. Trimming removed 5 bases from V and 5 bases from J; junction bases left unmatched: 11. CDR3 length: 16 residues. In germline, CDR1 is MNHEY, CDR2 SVGEGT. In DNA, the CDR3 is TGTGCCAGCAGTAGGATGAGCGGGGGAGACCACAATGAGCAGTTCTTC. Protein product: CASSRMSGGDHNEQFF.

J is TRBJ2-4 and V is TRBV18; D is perhaps TRBD2 (5 bases). The CDR3 runs to 16 residues. Germline V lookup: CDR1 KGHSH, CDR2 LQKENI. Trimming took 0 bases from V and 0 from J, leaving 9 bases between them. Here the CDR3 reads CASSPPGALAKNIQYF. The CDR3 bases are TGTGCCAGCTCACCACCGGGAGCCCTAGCCAAAAACATTCAGTACTTC.

This clone was observed a handful of times. V and J are TRBV6-5 and TRBJ1-2; TRBD1 agrees at 10 bases. CDR3 length: 14 amino acids. The germline CDR1 and CDR2 sequences are MNHEY and SVGAGI. J gave up 4 bases and V 6 bases, and 5 bases lay outside the gene matches. CDR3 sequence: CASRGQGRLYGYTF. For the CDR3, the DNA is TGTGCCAGCAGGGGACAGGGGCGGCTCTATGGCTACACCTTC.

The rearrangement links TRBV28 to TRBJ2-7; 11 bases map to TRBD1. There are 18 residues in the CDR3. In germline, CDR1 is MDHEN, CDR2 SYDVKM. The V segment lost 6 bases and the J segment 0 bases; nucleotides outside the gene matches: 13. The CDR3 here is CASRGIKSGTGGSYEQYV. DNA for the CDR3: TGTGCCAGCAGGGGGATCAAATCCGGGACAGGGGGCTCCTACGAGCAGTACGTC.

On this clone: Mismatch with germline at one junction end may stem from a read error. The V call is TRBV4-2, the J call TRBJ2-2, with D unresolved. This CDR3 region has 15 residues. Per germline, CDR1 LGHNA and CDR2 YNFKEQ. Written as DNA, the CDR3 is TGTGCCAGCAGCCAAGAGATAATCGGAGCCGGTGAGCTGTTTTTT. Its translation is CASSQEIIGAGELFF.

The chain links TRBV7-9 to TRBJ2-2, with TRBD2 as a possible D gene (6 bases). Trimming cost V 6 bases and J 4 bases, with 12 bases left between them. CDR1 is SEHNR and CDR2 is FQNEAQ in the germline V gene (reference sequence). The CDR3 has 14 amino acids. CDR3: CASRDGGVTGELFF. The CDR3 DNA is TGTGCCAGCAGAGACGGAGGGGTCACCGGGGAGCTGTTTTTT.

The V call is TRBV10-3, the J call TRBJ2-5; 8 positions agree with TRBD1. Germline CDR1 ENHRY, CDR2 SYGVKD. V gave up 3 bases and J gave up 0 bases; unmatched junction bases: 3. The CDR3 extends over 15 amino acids. The CDR3: CAISDTGGYQETQYF. The CDR3 DNA sequence: TGTGCCATCAGTGACACAGGGGGGTACCAAGAGACCCAGTACTTC.

This clone was counted between two and nine times. This chain connects TRBV7-3 to TRBJ1-5; maybe TRBD1 (6 bases). This CDR3 has 19 residues. CDR1 SGHTA and CDR2 FQGTGA come from the germline V gene. Trimming took 5 bases from V and 4 from J, leaving 27 bases between them. Here the CDR3 reads CASSHTIPGHQEPNQPQHF. In DNA, the CDR3 is TGTGCCAGCAGCCATACAATCCCGGGACATCAAGAGCCAAATCAGCCCCAGCATTTT.